This T cell receptor beta chain was retrieved from a study of blood T cell repertoires in COVID-19. Across the whole study: There were acute and convalescent COVID-19 samples, and they came from the United States, Italy and Spain. Sources were T cells, B-cell-depleted T cells, or PBMCs; the material itself was cDNA or gDNA.

Original processing notes: Estimated nucleated cell counts came from reference gene primer amplification. Only in-frame clones appear in the TCRdb table, and some are missing; sequencing was by immunoSEQ multiplex PCR. V and J calls and clone size are as listed in that table; D and trimming were resolved from the DNA. The table lists 30,000 to 35,000 clones, roughly nine tenths of them singletons. Germline trimming cut 4 bases from V and 3 bases from J; bases unmatched to any gene: 9. The length of the CDR3 is 15 residues. Germline V CDR1 and CDR2: SGDLS, YYNGEE. This sequence joins TRBV9 and TRBJ2-7, with TRBD2 identical over 8 bases. The sample was peripheral blood. The TCR was taken from a human donor with active COVID-19. The donor label of this sample is uncertain. CDR3 protein: CASSPGGTRVYEQYF. The DNA of the CDR3 is TGTGCCAGCAGCCCGGGGGGGACTAGGGTCTACGAGCAGTACTTC.